This entry describes one T cell receptor beta chain. Its antigen is unknown. This entry is derived from a study of human T cells and chemical hapten exposure. Study summary: 2% DPC applied to a roughly 2 cm by roughly 2 cm arm area sensitized donors. Patients, chiefly female, had alopecia areata, totalis or universalis.

Described time point: pre-sensitization, week 0. Regarding treatment: therapeutic diphenylcyclopropenone sensitization with weekly scalp DPC. TCRdb used MiXCR to reprocess the RACE reads, holding one entry per CDR3 protein. This repertoire shows roughly 81,000 distinct CDR3 sequences, 8.5% found once; its top ten account for just over 2.5%. Broader study findings: Positive correlation was observed between PT1 expanded TCR counts and patch test score. Counts of TCRs above 1 in 1000 frequency stayed unchanged with DPC sensitization.

Germline V gene sequence: CDR1 SGHTA, CDR2 FQGNSA. Trimming at V came to 5 bases and at J to 4 bases, leaving 2 bases not matched to a gene. CDR3 length: 13 amino acids. This rearrangement joins TRBV7-2 to TRBJ2-5; 9 bases are shared with TRBD2. Sequenced material: whole blood, taken in connection with sensitization to the hapten diphenylcyclopropenone (DPC). The clonotype was recovered from a middle-aged man with alopecia areata. Some clones in this sample may be carry-over from other donors' samples. This CDR3 is CASSPTSGETQYF. CDR3 DNA: TGTGCCAGCAGCCCGACTAGCGGAGAGACCCAGTACTTC.